This is a list of T cell receptor beta chains from one sample in a study of blood T cell repertoires in COVID-19. Repertoires were generated with immunoSEQ multiplex PCR, while TCRdb's copy carries only in-frame clones and drops some. This sample yields 150,000 to 200,000 clones, of which 80% to 90% are seen a single time; more than 7.5% belongs to the top ten. The source material was peripheral blood. The receptor set was obtained from a man aged 35 to 55 who had recovered from COVID-19. The CDR3 runs from the conserved cysteine through the conserved F or W. The D gene is left open where the match is weak. Clone size is stated in some rows and not others, as once, few, many or a class when expanded.

d_gene: -; abundance: -; v_gene: TRBV11-2; j_gene: TRBJ1-3; CDR3nt: TGTGCCAGCAGTACCCGGTTTGGAGAAAATGGGTCTGGAAACACCATATATTTT; CDR3aa: CASSTRFGENGSGNTIYF
d_gene: -; abundance: -; v_gene: TRBV30; j_gene: TRBJ1-4; CDR3nt: TGTGCCTGGAGTGTACTGGAGGGTATGCTGTTTTTT; CDR3aa: CAWSVLEGMLFF
d_gene: TRBD2; abundance: -; v_gene: TRBV28; j_gene: TRBJ2-5; CDR3nt: TGTGCCAGCAGTTACGGTGGTAGCGGGAGTGAGACCCAGTACTTC; CDR3aa: CASSYGGSGSETQYF
d_gene: -; abundance: -; v_gene: TRBV23-1; j_gene: TRBJ2-2; CDR3nt: TGCGCCAGCACCTCAAGAAGGACGGGAAACACCGGGGAGCTGTTTTTT; CDR3aa: CASTSRRTGNTGELFF
d_gene: -; abundance: -; v_gene: TRBV7-9; j_gene: TRBJ2-1; CDR3nt: TGTGCCAGCAGCCGCAGCGGTACCAATAATGAGCAGTTCTTC; CDR3aa: CASSRSGTNNEQFF
d_gene: TRBD2; abundance: -; v_gene: TRBV19; j_gene: TRBJ2-2; CDR3nt: TGTGCCAGTAGTACCGTGAGCGGGGGGGCAGACACCGGGGAGCTGTTTTTT; CDR3aa: CASSTVSGGADTGELFF
d_gene: -; abundance: -; v_gene: TRBV18; j_gene: TRBJ2-6; CDR3nt: TGTGCCAGCTCACCACAAGAGCTCTCTGGGGCCAACGTCCTGACTTTC; CDR3aa: CASSPQELSGANVLTF
d_gene: TRBD1; abundance: -; v_gene: TRBV19; j_gene: TRBJ1-5; CDR3nt: TGTGCCAGTAGTTCGGGACAGTCTAGCAATCAGCCCCAGCATTTT; CDR3aa: CASSSGQSSNQPQHF
d_gene: TRBD2; abundance: -; v_gene: TRBV18; j_gene: TRBJ2-3; CDR3nt: TGTGCCAGCTCCCAGACGGAGACTAGCGGGAGAAGGGGTACGCAGTATTTT; CDR3aa: CASSQTETSGRRGTQYF
d_gene: TRBD2; abundance: -; v_gene: TRBV9; j_gene: TRBJ2-3; CDR3nt: TGTGCCAGCAGCGTAGGTAGCGGGGGGAGCACAGATACGCAGTATTTT; CDR3aa: CASSVGSGGSTDTQYF
d_gene: TRBD2; abundance: -; v_gene: TRBV7-6; j_gene: TRBJ2-7; CDR3nt: TGTGCCAGCAGCTTAGAGGCGGGGGGCAGGGGCGTCTCCTACGAGCAGTACTTC; CDR3aa: CASSLEAGGRGVSYEQYF
d_gene: -; abundance: -; v_gene: TRBV28; j_gene: TRBJ1-3; CDR3nt: TGTGCCAGCACTACGAGCGGAACTGGAAACACCATATATTTT; CDR3aa: CASTTSGTGNTIYF
d_gene: TRBD1; abundance: -; v_gene: TRBV27; j_gene: TRBJ2-6; CDR3nt: TGTGCCAGCAGACGAGCCGGGACAGGGATCTCTGGGGCCAACGTCCTGACTTTC; CDR3aa: CASRRAGTGISGANVLTF
d_gene: -; abundance: -; v_gene: TRBV5-1; j_gene: TRBJ1-2; CDR3nt: TGCGCCAGCAGTACACAGAAGACCTCGGATGGCTACACCTTC; CDR3aa: CASSTQKTSDGYTF
d_gene: TRBD1; abundance: -; v_gene: TRBV6-5; j_gene: TRBJ2-3; CDR3nt: TGTGCCAGCAGGGGGGACAGCAACACAGATACGCAGTATTTT; CDR3aa: CASRGDSNTDTQYF
d_gene: TRBD1; abundance: -; v_gene: TRBV23-1; j_gene: TRBJ2-1; CDR3nt: TGCGCCAGCAGTCTGAAGGGGGCTTGGAATGAGCAGTTCTTC; CDR3aa: CASSLKGAWNEQFF
d_gene: TRBD1; abundance: -; v_gene: TRBV9; j_gene: TRBJ1-5; CDR3nt: TGTGCCAGCAGCGGGACAGGGGCCCATCAGCCCCAGCATTTT; CDR3aa: CASSGTGAHQPQHF
d_gene: -; abundance: -; v_gene: TRBV5-6; j_gene: TRBJ2-3; CDR3nt: TGTGCCAGCAGCTTGGTCGGGGGATCAGATACGCAGTATTTT; CDR3aa: CASSLVGGSDTQYF
d_gene: TRBD1; abundance: -; v_gene: TRBV4-3; j_gene: TRBJ1-2; CDR3nt: TGCGCCAGCAGCCCCAACCTTGGACAGGGGGATCCACGCTATGGCTACACCTTC; CDR3aa: CASSPNLGQGDPRYGYTF
d_gene: -; abundance: -; v_gene: TRBV12-3/TRBV12-4; j_gene: TRBJ2-2; CDR3nt: TGTGCCAGCACCTACAGGGTAACCGGGGAGCTGTTTTTT; CDR3aa: CASTYRVTGELFF
d_gene: -; abundance: -; v_gene: TRBV5-1; j_gene: TRBJ2-7; CDR3nt: TGCGCCAGCAGCTTGGGACAGTCCTACGAGCAGTACTTC; CDR3aa: CASSLGQSYEQYF
d_gene: -; abundance: -; v_gene: TRBV5-1; j_gene: TRBJ2-1; CDR3nt: TGCGCCAGCAGCTTGGACAGGGCTCCCAATGAGCAGTTCTTC; CDR3aa: CASSLDRAPNEQFF
d_gene: TRBD1; abundance: -; v_gene: TRBV3-1/TRBV3-2; j_gene: TRBJ2-7; CDR3nt: TGTGCCAGCAGCCATGGGACAGGGGGCGACGAGCAGTACTTC; CDR3aa: CASSHGTGGDEQYF
d_gene: -; abundance: -; v_gene: TRBV5-4; j_gene: TRBJ2-1; CDR3nt: TGTGCCAGCAGCCGGGGGTCTGCGAGCTACAATGAGCAGTTCTTC; CDR3aa: CASSRGSASYNEQFF
d_gene: -; abundance: -; v_gene: TRBV10-3; j_gene: TRBJ2-2; CDR3nt: TGTGCCATCAGAGATATAGGGGATGGCGGGGAGCTGTTTTTT; CDR3aa: CAIRDIGDGGELFF
d_gene: -; abundance: few; v_gene: TRBV28; j_gene: TRBJ1-5; CDR3nt: TGTGCCAGCAGTTTATGGTATAGTTATAGCAATCAGCCCCAGCATTTT; CDR3aa: CASSLWYSYSNQPQHF
d_gene: -; abundance: -; v_gene: TRBV19; j_gene: TRBJ2-7; CDR3nt: TGTGCCACTATGTACGAGCAGTACTTC; CDR3aa: CATMYEQYF
d_gene: -; abundance: -; v_gene: TRBV19; j_gene: TRBJ1-3; CDR3nt: TGTGCCACCTTAGCCGCCTTTAACTCTGGAAACACCATATATTTT; CDR3aa: CATLAAFNSGNTIYF